The 25 T cell receptor beta chains below were found in one sample sequenced in a study of spatial heterogeneity in lung cancer. Time point described: sample taken at primary tumor resection. Unsorted tumor, nontumor lung tissue or cryopreserved PBMC supplied the whole RNA. TCRdb used MiXCR to reprocess the 5' RACE reads, holding one entry per CDR3 protein. The sample has tens of thousands of distinct CDR3 sequences, less than 15% seen once; the top ten hold more than 40%. The source material was PBMCs, sampled at surgery. Receptors were obtained from a male donor with early-stage non-small cell lung cancer.

This clonotype has just a few counts. The chain has TRBV10-3 and TRBJ2-7; TRBD1 aligns across 12 bases. This CDR3 is 15 amino acids long. V lost 2 bases to trimming and J lost 4 bases; unmatched junction nucleotides: 3. Looked up from germline, CDR1 is ENHRY and CDR2 is SYGVKD. The CDR3, as DNA: TGTGCCATCAGTGAGGGGGACAGGGGGCTATACGAGCAGTACTTC. Protein product: CAISEGDRGLYEQYF.

This clonotype has at least ten counts. V and J are TRBV5-1 and TRBJ2-1; 11 positions match TRBD1. Germline values: CDR1 SGHRS, CDR2 YFSETQ. The V and J ends lost 2 bases and 7 bases, in that order; junction bases with no gene match: 2. The CDR3 has 14 amino acids. The CDR3 spells CASSLGQGANEQFF. The CDR3 DNA reads TGCGCCAGCAGCTTAGGACAGGGGGCGAATGAGCAGTTCTTC.

This clonotype showed up just a few times. The gene calls are TRBV7-2 and TRBJ2-2; D is perhaps TRBD2 (6 bases). The V end was cut by 5 bases, the J end by 4 bases, with 11 bases between. The CDR3 has 14 residues. Germline V gene sequence: CDR1 SGHTA, CDR2 FQGNSA. Written as DNA, the CDR3 is TGTGCCAGCAGCCCAACTAGCTTCACCGGGGAGCTGTTTTTT. Translating it yields CASSPTSFTGELFF.

Only a few counts were recorded for this clonotype. The gene calls are TRBV28 and TRBJ2-7; 15 bases agree with TRBD2. The germline gives CDR1 MDHEN, CDR2 SYDVKM. The ends lost 7 bases at V and 2 bases at J; junction bases unmatched: 12. This CDR3 comprises 18 residues. CDR3 bases: TGTGCCAGCATCCCCGAGGGGACTAGCGGGAGGAAGGCCTACGAGCAGTACTTC. It yields the protein CASIPEGTSGRKAYEQYF.

This clonotype was detected a few times. The chain couples TRBV6-6 to TRBJ2-7; TRBD1 matches 8 bases. V trimming: 6 bases; J trimming: 1 base; junction bases outside the gene matches: 5. There are 14 residues in the CDR3. Germline V lookup: CDR1 MNHNY, CDR2 SVGAGI (reference sequence). The chain's CDR3 is CASSLRGRSYEQYF. The CDR3 DNA reads TGTGCCAGCAGCCTCAGGGGGCGATCCTACGAGCAGTACTTC.

This clonotype was counted between two and nine times. The CDR3 sequence: CASSFTGAENYGYTF. The CDR3 DNA sequence: TGCGCCAGCAGCTTCACTGGGGCAGAGAACTATGGCTACACCTTC. The J gene is TRBJ1-2, the V gene TRBV5-1, with D tentatively TRBD1 (5 bases). CDR3 length: 15 amino acids. Trimming shortened V by 2 bases and J by 2 bases, and 13 bases separated the two germline ends. Germline assignment: CDR1 SGHRS and CDR2 YFSETQ.

J is TRBJ2-7 and V is TRBV5-5, with a weak D call TRBD2 (5 bases). Germline CDR1 reads SGHKS; CDR2 reads YYEKEE (reference sequence). This CDR3 has 15 amino acids. V was pared by 5 bases and J by 2 bases, with 17 bases between. CDR3 DNA: TGTGCCAGCAGTCGCAACCGGGATAGCACCTACGAGCAGTACTTC. Its translation is CASSRNRDSTYEQYF. Filled out from reference TRBV5-5 and TRBJ2-7, the complete variable domain reads DAGVTQSPTHLIKTRGQQVTLRCSPISGHKSVSWYQQVLGQGPQFIFQYYEKEERGRGNFPDRFSARQFPNYSSELNVNALLLGDSALYLCASSRNRDSTYEQYFGPGTRLTVT.

The chain employs TRBV2 and TRBJ1-1, with D perhaps TRBD1 (6 bases). Germline values: CDR1 SNHLY, CDR2 FYNNEI. There are 12 residues in the CDR3. V lost 6 bases and J lost 1, with 6 bases in between. The CDR3 coding sequence is TGTGCCAGCAGGGGACAGAACACTGAAGCTTTCTTT. As protein: CASRGQNTEAFF. Variable domain in full (rest from reference TRBV2 and TRBJ1-1): EPEVTQTPSHQVTQMGQEVILRCVPISNHLYFYWYRQILGQKVEFLVSFYNNEISEKSEIFDDQFSVERPDGSNFTLKIRSTKLEDSAMYFCASRGQNTEAFFGQGTRLTVV.

This chain connects TRBV4-3 to TRBJ2-3; 10 nucleotides line up with TRBD2. V lost 1 base and J lost 2; bases outside the gene matches: 3. In germline, CDR1 is LGHNA, CDR2 YSLEER. CDR3 length equals 16 residues. The CDR3 DNA sequence: TGCGCCAGCAGCCAAGGGACTAGCGGTCACACAGATACGCAGTATTTT. Its translation is CASSQGTSGHTDTQYF.

This chain links TRBV7-9 with TRBJ2-1, with a possible D match to TRBD1 (5 bases). Trimming took off 0 bases at V and 0 bases at J, with 12 bases between the two ends. Germline assignment: CDR1 SEHNR and CDR2 FQNEAQ (reference sequence). The CDR3 spans 17 residues. CDR3 sequence: CASSLASGSSSYNEQFF. In DNA form, the CDR3 reads TGTGCCAGCAGCTTAGCGTCAGGGTCAAGCTCCTACAATGAGCAGTTCTTC.

V usage is TRBV7-9 and J usage is TRBJ2-7; 8 bases match TRBD1. CDR3 length equals 14 residues. Germline CDR1 and CDR2: SEHNR and FQNEAQ (reference sequence). V was pared by 5 bases and J by 2 bases, with 5 bases of the junction left unmatched. CDR3 nucleotide sequence: TGTGCCAGCAGCAGGGACAGGATCCCCTACGAGCAGTACTTC. This encodes CASSRDRIPYEQYF.

The chain is built from TRBV2 and TRBJ2-1, with TRBD1 as a possible D gene (6 bases). V was shortened by 11 bases and J by 0 bases, with 14 bases between the two germline ends. The CDR3 length is 14 residues. The germline V gene encodes CDR1 SNHLY and CDR2 FYNNEI. The CDR3 reads CASGEWVSYNEQFF. CDR3 in DNA: TGTGCCTCAGGGGAGTGGGTCTCCTACAATGAGCAGTTCTTC.

V usage is TRBV7-3 and J usage is TRBJ2-1, with 11 nucleotides matching TRBD2. Trimming took 5 bases from V and 8 from J; bases not matched to a gene: 8. Germline lookup yields CDR1 SGHTA and CDR2 FQGTGA. The CDR3 has 15 amino acids. CDR3 nucleotide sequence: TGTGCCAGCAGCACCACTAGCGGGAGTGGTGATGAGCAGTTCTTC. Amino acid sequence: CASSTTSGSGDEQFF. Full variable domain (outside the CDR3, taken from reference TRBV7-3 and TRBJ2-1): GAGVSQTPSNKVTEKGKYVELRCDPISGHTALYWYRQSLGQGPEFLIYFQGTGAADDSGLPNDRFFAVRPEGSVSTLKIQRTERGDSAVYLCASSTTSGSGDEQFFGPGTRLTVL.

The chain recombines TRBV11-2 with TRBJ1-3; D gene uncertain. The V end lost 0 bases, the J end lost 0 bases, and 6 bases lay between the germline ends. The germline gives CDR1 SGHAT, CDR2 FQNNGV. The CDR3 loop spans 15 amino acids. The CDR3 nucleotides are TGTGCCAGCAGCTTAGACAGGAACTCTGGAAACACCATATATTTT. As protein: CASSLDRNSGNTIYF. The variable domain in full, completed from reference TRBV11-2 and TRBJ1-3, reads EAGVAQSPRYKIIEKRQSVAFWCNPISGHATLYWYQQILGQGPKLLIQFQNNGVVDDSQLPKDRFSAERLKGVDSTLKIQPAKLEDSAVYLCASSLDRNSGNTIYFGEGSWLTVV.

This clonotype came up many times. The CDR3 loop reads CASRQQGPYNEQFF. The CDR3 DNA reads as TGTGCCAGCAGGCAACAGGGACCGTACAATGAGCAGTTCTTC. The chain links TRBV28 to TRBJ2-1; weak D call: TRBD1 (6 bases). The CDR3 sequence is 14 residues long. V was clipped by 6 bases and J by 4 bases, with 13 bases between them. The V gene's germline CDR1 is MDHEN and CDR2 SYDVKM.

This rearrangement joins TRBV7-2 to TRBJ1-1; D ambiguous. The V gene lost 8 bases and the J gene lost 4 bases, with 20 bases spanning the gap. The CDR3 is made up of 15 amino acids. CDR1 SGHTA and CDR2 FQGNSA come from the germline V gene. CDR3 loop: CASLLHPNPSTEAFF. The CDR3 bases are TGTGCCAGCCTATTGCACCCGAACCCGAGCACTGAAGCTTTCTTT.

This chain connects TRBV28 to TRBJ2-1; maybe TRBD2 (6 bases). V lost 2 bases and J lost 3, with 14 bases in between. The CDR3 runs to 16 residues. CDR1 is MDHEN, CDR2 SYDVKM, per germline. The CDR3 loop reads CASSLAHSGGYNEQFF. In DNA form, the CDR3 reads TGTGCCAGCAGTTTAGCTCATAGCGGAGGCTACAATGAGCAGTTCTTC.

The chain links TRBV5-1 to TRBJ2-7, with 7 bases matching TRBD1. Germline CDR1 is SGHRS and CDR2 is YFSETQ. The CDR3 sequence is 15 residues long. Trimming removed 1 base from V and 0 bases from J; junction bases left unmatched: 4. CDR3 coding DNA: TGCGCCAGCAGCTTGAACGGACAGGCCTCCTACGAGCAGTACTTC. This codes for CASSLNGQASYEQYF.

The chain combines TRBV5-1 with TRBJ2-7, with D perhaps matching TRBD1 (5 bases). Germline V gene data show CDR1 as SGHRS and CDR2 as YFSETQ. The CDR3 covers 12 residues. The V end was cut by 5 bases, the J end by 3 bases, with 9 bases between. CDR3 region: CASRADSYEQYF. The CDR3, as DNA: TGCGCCAGCAGGGCCGACAGCTACGAGCAGTACTTC.

This rearrangement joins TRBV5-1 to TRBJ1-1, with 9 bases matching TRBD1. Per the germline V gene, CDR1 is SGHRS and CDR2 is YFSETQ. This CDR3 has 13 amino acids. V was clipped by 4 bases and J by 6 bases; unmatched bases: 4. Here the CDR3 DNA reads TGCGCCAGCAGCCCGGACAGGGGCCCTGAAGCTTTCTTT. Encoded protein: CASSPDRGPEAFF.

This clonotype was detected many times. The rearrangement joins TRBV18 to TRBJ2-7; possible D gene TRBD2, 6 bases. Trimming stripped 5 bases from V and 7 bases from J, with 15 bases between. The germline CDR1 and CDR2 sequences are KGHSH and LQKENI. This CDR3 region has 13 residues. The chain's CDR3 is CASSEEGLGEQYF. CDR3 nucleotides: TGTGCCAGCTCAGAGGAGGGGCTAGGGGAGCAGTACTTC.

This clonotype was seen more than once but under ten times. The J gene is TRBJ2-3, the V gene TRBV24-1, with 7 bases identical to TRBD2. The CDR3 totals 15 residues. V was pared by 6 bases and J by 0 bases, with 5 bases of the junction left unmatched. CDR1 is KGHDR, CDR2 SFDVKD, per germline. CDR3 region: CATSLGGGSTDTQYF. The CDR3, as DNA: TGTGCCACCAGTTTAGGCGGGGGAAGCACAGATACGCAGTATTTT.

The sample holds one count of this clonotype. The genes are TRBV7-2 and TRBJ1-1; weak D call: TRBD1 (6 bases). V lost 4 bases and J lost 1, with 10 bases in between. The CDR3 consists of 14 residues. Germline assignment: CDR1 SGHTA and CDR2 FQGNSA. The CDR3 here is CASSSRGTNTEAFF. Written as DNA, the CDR3 is TGTGCCAGCAGCTCCAGGGGCACGAACACTGAAGCTTTCTTT.

This clonotype was seen only a few times. The V gene is TRBV25-1, the J gene TRBJ2-1; possible D gene TRBD1, 6 bases. Trimming stripped 5 bases from V and 4 bases from J, with 9 bases between. The germline gives CDR1 MGHDK, CDR2 SYGVNS. The CDR3 runs to 13 residues. The CDR3 loop is CASSRQGYNEQFF. The CDR3, as DNA: TGTGCCAGCAGTCGCCAGGGGTACAATGAGCAGTTCTTC.

The V call is TRBV7-9, the J call TRBJ1-6, with TRBD1 identical over 8 bases. This CDR3 region has 14 residues. Germline V gene data show CDR1 as SEHNR and CDR2 as FQNEAQ (reference sequence). V was pared by 4 bases and J by 5 bases, with 1 base of the junction left unmatched. The CDR3 is CASSSDRDNSPLHF. In DNA, the CDR3 is TGTGCCAGCAGCTCGGACAGGGATAATTCACCCCTCCACTTT. Full variable domain (rest looked up from reference TRBV7-9 and TRBJ1-6): DTGVSQNPRHKITKRGQNVTFRCDPISEHNRLYWYRQTLGQGPEFLTYFQNEAQLEKSRLLSDRFSAERPKGSFSTLEIQRTEQGDSAMYLCASSSDRDNSPLHFGNGTRLTVT.